This TCR beta chain was sequenced in a study of T cells in Graves' hyperthyroidism and ophthalmopathy. About the study: Initial diagnosis, before any treatment, was when peripheral blood was collected. The study, taken as a whole, reports: Expanded thyroid clonotypes (above 0.001) were mostly also found in blood.

RNA transcripts provided the source from which TCR beta CDR3 regions were amplified. Researchers ran a first-round RT-PCR on the TCR CDR3 using the HTBI primer set. MiXCR was run by TCRdb on the multiplex PCR reads, yielding one entry per CDR3 protein. This table has about 740,000 distinct CDR3 sequences, around 15% appearing once. Regarding this clonotype: Antigen: not known.

The CDR3 runs 15 residues. The V and J ends lost 2 bases and 5 bases respectively, with 18 bases between them. The germline CDR1 and CDR2 sequences are DFQATT and SNEGSKA (reference sequence). The V call is TRBV20-1, the J call TRBJ1-2; possibly TRBD1 for D (5 bases). The sequence came from a woman aged 18-30 years with Graves' hyperthyroidism. Material for sequencing was blood. The CDR3 loop reads CSARLEEDTGYGYTF. The CDR3 bases are TGCAGTGCTAGATTGGAAGAGGACACCGGGTATGGCTACACCTTC.